This T cell receptor beta chain was recorded in a study of T-cell memory formation after mild COVID-19. The CDR3 covers 17 residues. Looked up from germline, CDR1 is SEHNR and CDR2 is FQNEAQ (reference sequence). V trimming: 3 bases; J trimming: 0 bases; junction bases outside the gene matches: 7. Each CDR3 protein gets one entry after TCRdb re-called the 5' RACE reads with MiXCR. The sample lists hundreds of thousands of distinct CDR3 sequences, about a fifth seen once, with about 8.4% in the top ten. The gene calls are TRBV7-9 and TRBJ1-1; 10 nucleotides match TRBD1. The receptor was derived from an adult woman who had mild COVID-19 (a few samples of this study predate the infection). Cell type and time point are not known. The specimen was PBMCs or a T cell subset sorted from them (not recorded which). CDR3 coding DNA: TGTGCCAGCAGCTTCAAGACAGGGGGCGGAATGAACACTGAAGCTTTCTTT. It codes for CASSFKTGGGMNTEAFF.